Detailed here is one T cell receptor beta chain. Vbeta (60) and Jbeta (13) primers were used in the PCR. TCRdb's table, derived via immunoSEQ multiplex PCR, lists solely in-frame clones and lacks some. Its clone listing holds tens of thousands of clones. These data come from a study of cytomegalovirus exposure and HLA in healthy donors. Germline CDR1 reads MGHRA; CDR2 reads YSYEKL. There are 14 residues in the CDR3. J was trimmed by 1 base and V by 4 bases; bases with no gene match: 3. The receptor was isolated from a man aged 50 to 59 in good health and CMV-seropositive. The chain uses TRBV4-1 and TRBJ1-1, with 7 bases fitting TRBD1. Sequencing was performed on PBMCs. The CDR3 sequence is CASSPGQQNTEAFF. DNA for the CDR3: TGCGCCAGCAGCCCGGGACAGCAGAACACTGAAGCTTTCTTT.